The TCR beta chain described here comes from a study of molecular identifiers for immune sequencing clone quantification. Study context: Naive CD8 cell RNA, from roughly 20,000 or 100,000 cells, was split five ways in replicates, with four sequenced. Overall study results and limits: The study found clones above 20 RNA copies held over 97% of effector molecules and under 1% in naive cells.

Libraries of bulk TCR were made by previously described methods (with listed TCR primers). TCRdb re-analysed the PCR reads in MiXCR, keeping a single row per CDR3 protein. The sample holds 50,000 or so distinct CDR3 sequences, 20% to 25% seen once. Between the trimmed V and J ends, which lost 1 base and 6 bases, there was a span of 3 bases. Germline values: CDR1 PRHDT, CDR2 FYEKMQ (reference sequence). This CDR3 comprises 12 residues. This clonotype appeared a few times. The antigen remains undetermined. Using 10%, 30% or 50% RNA, naive CD8 libraries were derived from roughly 20,000 to 1,000,000 sorted cells.

Specimen: naive CD8+ T cells from blood, with Jurkat cell RNA spiked in. As for subset: FACS-sorted CD8+CD4-CCR7+CD45RA+ naive T cells. The chain employs TRBV13 and TRBJ2-2; D is uncertain. This sequence originates from a human donor in good health. Some libraries in this study had Jurkat cell RNA spiked in. CDR3 in amino acids: CASSLAPGELFF. The CDR3 bases are TGTGCCAGCAGCTTAGCACCCGGGGAGCTGTTTTTT.